Below, 17 T cell receptor beta chains from the same sample are listed, as sequenced in a study of monozygotic twins with inflammatory bowel disease. TCRdb reprocessed the 5' RACE reads and reports one entry per CDR3 protein, with no DNA. The sample's table shows 300,000 to 450,000 distinct CDR3 sequences. Material for sequencing was blood. The receptors shown here come from a human donor with ulcerative colitis or Crohn's disease, or a healthy co-twin of an affected twin (not recorded which).

The chain couples TRBV30 to TRBJ1-2. The CDR3 has 12 residues. The germline CDR1 and CDR2 sequences are GTSNPN and SVGIG (reference sequence). The CDR3 spells CAWNDRQDGYTF.

The V and J genes are TRBV6-5 and TRBJ2-1; TCRdb's D gene call, TRBD2, goes unchecked for lack of DNA. This CDR3 spans 15 amino acids. Germline V gives CDR1 MNHEY, CDR2 SVGAGI. The CDR3 sequence: CASSLHAAGLIDPFF.

The rearrangement uses TRBV28 and TRBJ2-3; the D call from TCRdb, TRBD2, cannot be confirmed without DNA. CDR1 is MDHEN, CDR2 SYDVKM, per germline. There are 16 residues in the CDR3. This CDR3 is CASSLQLAGALDTQYF. Drawing the rest from reference TRBV28 and TRBJ2-3, the complete variable domain is DVKVTQSSRYLVKRTGEKVFLECVQDMDHENMFWYRQDPGLGLRLIYFSYDVKMKEKGDIPEGYSVSREKKERFSLILESASTNQTSMYLCASSLQLAGALDTQYFGPGTRLTVL.

The rearrangement uses TRBV7-2 and TRBJ2-7. The CDR3 consists of 14 residues. Looked up from germline, CDR1 is SGHTA and CDR2 is FQGNSA. CDR3 sequence reads: CASSPQAGLYEQYF.

This chain joins TRBV7-2 and TRBJ2-7; the D call of TRBD1 rests on TCRdb alone, since no DNA is present to check it. This CDR3 is built from 17 residues. Germline V CDR1 and CDR2: SGHTA, FQGNSA. CDR3 amino acids: CASSRRDSRWGSYEQYF.

The chain links TRBV7-9 to TRBJ2-7; TCRdb picks TRBD1, but there is no DNA to check that call. The CDR3 has 15 residues. Looked up from germline, CDR1 is SEHNR and CDR2 is FQNEAQ (reference sequence). CDR3: CASSSPGARTYEQYF.

The V and J genes are TRBV5-1 and TRBJ1-4. The germline gives CDR1 SGHRS, CDR2 YFSETQ. The CDR3 totals 14 residues. The CDR3 sequence is CASSLSSSVEKLFF.

The chain's CDR3 is CASSDLSAPYF. The chain joins TRBV25-1 to TRBJ2-7. CDR1 and CDR2 (germline): MGHDK, SYGVNS. The CDR3 loop spans 11 amino acids.

The V gene is TRBV6-1, the J gene TRBJ2-4; no DNA is available, so the TRBD1 call from TCRdb remains unchecked. Germline CDR1 reads MNHNS; CDR2 reads SASEGT. This CDR3 spans 14 amino acids. CDR3: CASSPRGTEGIQYF.

This chain uses TRBV5-6 with TRBJ2-2; without DNA, the TCRdb call of TRBD1 cannot be checked. Looked up from germline, CDR1 is SGHDT and CDR2 is YYEEEE. There are 16 residues in the CDR3. The CDR3 reads CASSREGGGNTGELFF.

The CDR3: CVSNMAGTGASGANVLTF. J is TRBJ2-6 and V is TRBV19; TCRdb's assignment of TRBD1 cannot be checked, as there is no DNA. In germline, CDR1 is LNHDA, CDR2 SQIVND (reference sequence). The CDR3 consists of 18 residues.

The chain is built from TRBV28 and TRBJ2-7. The germline gives CDR1 MDHEN, CDR2 SYDVKM. The length of the CDR3 is 13 residues. The CDR3: CASSFSVVNEQYF.

The chain carries TRBV11-2 and TRBJ1-1; the D call from TCRdb, TRBD1, cannot be confirmed without DNA. In germline, CDR1 is SGHAT, CDR2 FQNNGV. CDR3 size: 13 residues. The CDR3 here is CASSPPTGTEAFF.

The chain uses TRBV11-1 and TRBJ2-1; the D gene TCRdb calls, TRBD1, cannot be checked with no DNA. Germline lookup yields CDR1 SGHAT and CDR2 FQDESV (reference sequence). The CDR3 runs 18 residues. CDR3 amino acids: CASSLGVLGATSYNEQFF.

The chain uses TRBV6-2 or TRBV6-3 and TRBJ2-2; TCRdb lists TRBD1, though no DNA is available to test this call. CDR1 is MNHEY, CDR2 SVGEGT, per germline. CDR3 size: 16 residues. CDR3 loop: CTSSIRGVGNTGELFF.

The chain couples TRBV5-1 to TRBJ2-5; absent DNA, TCRdb's TRBD1 call cannot be checked. The CDR3 length is 13 residues. The V gene's germline CDR1 is SGHRS and CDR2 YFSETQ. The CDR3 spells CASSLGGRETQYF.

The CDR3 reads CASSVSPEASNEQFF. The chain couples TRBV6-4 to TRBJ2-1. Germline assignment: CDR1 MRHNA and CDR2 SNTAGT. CDR3 size: 15 residues.